The T cell receptor beta chain described here comes from a study of T cells expressing NK-cell markers. Study background: Sequencing of TCR beta repertoires drew on sorted CD3+CD56+NKG2C+, CD3+CD56+NKG2C- and CD3+CD56-NKG2C+ T cells.

Study observations and caveats: Where a few donors were concerned, these clonotypes also led the CD3+CD56-NKG2C+ fraction. More than five donors showed dominant NKG2C+ clonotypes comprising about 1.0-7.5% of their CD8+ T cells.

TCRdb reprocessed the 5' RACE reads and stores each CDR3 protein as one record, lacking DNA. In all, the sample yields some 500,000 distinct CDR3 sequences. As to this clonotype: Its antigen remains unknown.

CDR3 length: 15 residues. The chain couples TRBV12-3 or TRBV12-4 to TRBJ1-3; TCRdb's D call of TRBD1 is untestable without DNA. Sequencing was performed on blood T cells: a sorted CD56 or NKG2C T cell subset, CD4+ or CD8+ T cells, or bulk PBMC T cells (not recorded which). This TCR was sampled from a woman in her forties or fifties in good health. This CDR3 reads CASSRQVPDTNTIYF.